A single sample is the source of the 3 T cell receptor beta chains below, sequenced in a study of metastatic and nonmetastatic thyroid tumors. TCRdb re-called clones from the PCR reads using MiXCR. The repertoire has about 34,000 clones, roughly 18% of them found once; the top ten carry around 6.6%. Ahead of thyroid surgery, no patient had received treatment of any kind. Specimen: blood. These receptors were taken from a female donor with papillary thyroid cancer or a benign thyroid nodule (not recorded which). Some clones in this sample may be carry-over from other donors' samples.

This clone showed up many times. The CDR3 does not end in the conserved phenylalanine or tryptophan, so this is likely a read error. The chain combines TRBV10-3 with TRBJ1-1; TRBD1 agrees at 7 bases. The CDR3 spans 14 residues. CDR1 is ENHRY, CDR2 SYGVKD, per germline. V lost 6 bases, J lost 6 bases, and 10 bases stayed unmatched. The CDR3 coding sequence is TGTGCCATCAGATCCGGGACAGCCGAAGCTGAAGCTTTCCTT. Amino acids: CAIRSGTAEAEAFL.

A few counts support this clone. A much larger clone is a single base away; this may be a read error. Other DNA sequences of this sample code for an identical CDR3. Written as DNA, the CDR3 is TGCAGTGCTAGTCGATTCACTGAAACTTTCTTT. As protein: CSASRFTETFF. The gene calls are TRBV20-1 and TRBJ1-1; D not certain. CDR1 DFQATT and CDR2 SNEGSKA come from the germline V gene (reference sequence). The CDR3 runs 11 residues.

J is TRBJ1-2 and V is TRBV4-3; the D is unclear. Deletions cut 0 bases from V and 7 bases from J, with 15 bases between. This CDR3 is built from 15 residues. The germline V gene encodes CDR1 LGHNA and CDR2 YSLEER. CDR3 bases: TGCGCCAGCAGCCAAGATTTGCGTGGCAGCCGTGGCTACACCTTC. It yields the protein CASSQDLRGSRGYTF.